These 11 T cell receptor beta chains were sequenced from one sample in a study of CD8 T cells in Susac syndrome. With random hexamers, reverse transcription was performed on about 0.5 to 1 ug of RNA. TCRdb processed the immunoSEQ multiplex PCR reads anew with MiXCR; each CDR3 protein has one entry. The profile covers more than 95,000 distinct CDR3 sequences, with 93% appearing a single time and roughly 0.088% taken by the ten largest. The sample was CD4+ T cells from PBMCs. The receptors shown here come from a human donor with multiple sclerosis.

The rearrangement links TRBV30 to TRBJ2-3; D gene ambiguous. The V gene lost 2 bases and the J gene lost 0 bases, with 3 bases spanning the gap. Germline CDR1 GTSNPN, CDR2 SVGIG (reference sequence). The CDR3 has 12 residues. CDR3 amino acids: CAWSLSTDTQYF. The CDR3, as DNA: TGTGCCTGGAGTCTAAGCACAGATACGCAGTATTTT.

Worth noting for this clonotype: A junction end diverges from the germline sequence, so it may reflect a read error. V gene TRBV10-3 combines with J gene TRBJ1-4; 7 bases are shared with TRBD1. Per the germline V gene, CDR1 is ENHRY and CDR2 is SYGVKD. The CDR3 loop spans 12 amino acids. This CDR3 reads CAISGGDSSVVF. Written as DNA, the CDR3 is TGTGCCATCAGTGGGGGGGACAGTTCTGTGGTTTTT.

This sequence joins TRBV4-3 and TRBJ2-7, with 8 bases identical to TRBD2. CDR1 LGHNA and CDR2 YSLEER come from the germline V gene. After removal of 2 bases from V and 4 bases from J, the junction contained 7 bases not matched to a gene. The CDR3 is 15 amino acids. CDR3 DNA sequence: TGCGCCAGCAGCCAACAAGCGGGGGTGCGGTACGAGCAGTACTTC. Protein: CASSQQAGVRYEQYF.

The CDR3 region is CASSYAGGNYGYTF. The CDR3, as DNA: TGTGCCAGCAGTTACGCAGGGGGCAACTATGGCTACACCTTC. The chain carries TRBV6-5 and TRBJ1-2, with 8 positions matching TRBD1. Germline V gives CDR1 MNHEY, CDR2 SVGAGI. The CDR3 runs 14 residues. Trimming cost V 2 bases and J 2 bases; bases outside gene matches: 1.

This chain uses TRBV12-3 or TRBV12-4 with TRBJ1-2; D unresolved. The CDR3 is made up of 12 amino acids. V was trimmed by 3 bases and J by 8 bases, leaving 10 bases between them. For the CDR3, the DNA is TGTGCCAGCAGTTTTGGGATGCCCGGCTACACCTTC. Its translation: CASSFGMPGYTF.

V gene TRBV2 combines with J gene TRBJ1-5; D perhaps matches TRBD1 (6 bases). The CDR3 sequence is 15 residues long. V lost 7 bases and J lost 2, with 15 bases in between. Germline loops: CDR1 SNHLY, CDR2 FYNNEI. The chain's CDR3 is CASILDRRGNQPQHF. Here the CDR3 DNA reads TGTGCCAGCATTCTGGACAGAAGGGGCAATCAGCCCCAGCATTTT.

This sequence joins TRBV20-1 and TRBJ2-2; 8 positions agree with TRBD2. Germline trimming cut 6 bases from V and 8 bases from J; bases unmatched to any gene: 11. The CDR3 length is 14 residues. Germline CDR1 DFQATT, CDR2 SNEGSKA (reference sequence). CDR3 nucleotides: TGCAGTGCACCTAGCGGGCCTATCTCAGGGGAGCTGTTTTTT. It translates to CSAPSGPISGELFF.

The chain couples TRBV12-3 or TRBV12-4 to TRBJ1-3; no definite D call. This CDR3 comprises 13 residues. Trimming took off 7 bases at V and 2 bases at J, with 9 bases between the two ends. Here the CDR3 DNA reads TGTGCCAGCAACTTCGGGCCTGGAAACACCATATATTTT. This encodes CASNFGPGNTIYF.

This chain uses TRBV6-1 with TRBJ1-5; D may be TRBD1 (6 bases). The V gene's germline CDR1 is MNHNS and CDR2 SASEGT. This CDR3 is built from 16 residues. V was cut by 3 bases and J by 8 bases, with 20 bases left in between. CDR3 coding DNA: TGTGCCAGCAGTGATCAACACAGGGTACCGGGAAAGCCCCAGCATTTT. This encodes CASSDQHRVPGKPQHF.

This sequence joins TRBV4-1 and TRBJ1-3; D gene ambiguous. Germline lookup yields CDR1 MGHRA and CDR2 YSYEKL. Trimming stripped 1 base from V and 2 bases from J, with 12 bases between. The CDR3 is made up of 16 amino acids. The CDR3 DNA sequence: TGCGCCAGCAGCCAAGTACTGTCCGGAACTGGAAACACCATATATTTT. Amino acid sequence: CASSQVLSGTGNTIYF.

CDR3 protein: CASSLWGAEETQYF. The CDR3 nucleotides are TGTGCCAGCAGTTTATGGGGGGCGGAGGAGACCCAGTACTTC. The chain is built from TRBV28 and TRBJ2-5; tentative D call: TRBD1 (6 bases). The V gene lost 0 bases and the J gene lost 5 bases, with 10 bases spanning the gap. Germline V gene data show CDR1 as MDHEN and CDR2 as SYDVKM. The CDR3 length is 14 residues.